Described below is a single T cell receptor beta chain sequence and its context. Germline V CDR1 and CDR2: KGHDR, SFDVKD. The CDR3 totals 14 residues. The junction had 1 base not matched to a gene; V was cut back by 4 bases and J by 2 bases. These data belong to a study of blood T cell repertoires in COVID-19. Method: immunoSEQ multiplex PCR; TCRdb's copy keeps in-frame clones and lacks some. The sample lists around 29,000 clones, 85% to 90% occurring once. The TCR comes from a man between 65 and 80 years old with active COVID-19. Input material: peripheral blood. The V call is TRBV24-1, the J call TRBJ1-5, with 7 bases matching TRBD1. CDR3 DNA: TGTGCCACCAGTGAGACAGGGCGCAATCAGCCCCAGCATTTT. Translating it yields CATSETGRNQPQHF.